Listed here are 7 T cell receptor beta chains from one sample, sequenced in a study of regulatory T cells in long-lasting Graves disease. HTBI primers from iRepertoire and Arm-PCR of CDR3 regions yielded the TCR beta libraries. TCRdb processed the multiplex PCR reads anew with MiXCR; each CDR3 protein has one entry. The sample has some 230,000 distinct CDR3 sequences; 15% to 20% are singletons. Time point specified: newly diagnosed GD, antithyroid drugs for less than 3 months. RNA from PBMCs was the source of the TCR library. Material: peripheral blood mononuclear cells (PBMCs), obtained at new diagnosis, from a patient treated with antithyroid drugs. The receptors here all came from a female donor with Graves disease.

There are many counts of this clonotype. The rearrangement joins TRBV24-1 to TRBJ2-1, with D perhaps given as TRBD1 or TRBD2 (5 bases each). This CDR3 contains 14 residues. The V and J ends lost 4 bases and 6 bases respectively, with 12 bases between them. Germline lookup yields CDR1 KGHDR and CDR2 SFDVKD. The CDR3 is CATSEQTGLNEQFF. The CDR3 region has the DNA TGTGCCACCAGTGAGCAAACAGGACTCAATGAGCAGTTCTTC.

Ten or more counts support this clonotype. V and J are TRBV5-1 and TRBJ2-7; 7 positions match TRBD1. CDR1 and CDR2 from the germline V gene are SGHRS and YFSETQ. The CDR3 extends over 13 amino acids. After removal of 0 bases from V and 5 bases from J, the junction contained 2 bases not matched to a gene. The CDR3: CASSLGQGNEQYF. DNA of the CDR3: TGCGCCAGCAGCTTGGGACAGGGTAACGAGCAGTACTTC.

This clonotype has a count of ten or more. The rearrangement uses TRBV19 and TRBJ2-5, with TRBD1 identical over 8 bases. This CDR3 spans 16 amino acids. CDR1 LNHDA and CDR2 SQIVND come from the germline V gene (reference sequence). V trimming: 5 bases; J trimming: 2 bases; junction bases outside the gene matches: 10. The CDR3 sequence is CASSPLHRGSQETQYF. CDR3 nucleotides: TGTGCCAGTAGTCCCCTACACAGGGGGTCGCAAGAGACCCAGTACTTC.

The rearrangement uses TRBV9 and TRBJ2-1, with TRBD2 matching 15 bases. Germline CDR1 and CDR2: SGDLS and YYNGEE. This CDR3 contains 17 residues. The trim removed 0 bases at V and 8 bases at J, leaving 6 bases unmatched. The CDR3 DNA reads as TGTGCCAGCAGCGTAGAGGGGACTAGCGGGAGGAGAGATGAGCAGTTCTTC. Protein sequence: CASSVEGTSGRRDEQFF.

In its sample, this clonotype was seen many times. This rearrangement joins TRBV25-1 to TRBJ1-2; D gene uncertain. This CDR3 is 14 amino acids long. The V end lost 3 bases, the J end lost 4 bases, and 12 bases lay between the germline ends. CDR1 is MGHDK, CDR2 SYGVNS, per germline. The CDR3 protein is CASSDRAEVYGYTF. CDR3 bases: TGTGCCAGCAGTGACCGGGCAGAAGTCTATGGCTACACCTTC.

Regarding this clonotype: With a far larger clone one base away, a read error is the likely cause. The chain has TRBV7-3 and TRBJ2-3; 11 bases are a match to TRBD1. The germline V gene encodes CDR1 SGHTA and CDR2 FQGTGA. This CDR3 is 14 amino acids long. The DNA of the CDR3 is TGTGCCAGCAGCTGGACAGGGGGCGTGGATACGCGGTATTTT. Translated: CASSWTGGVDTRYF.

This clonotype was seen only once. This rearrangement joins TRBV5-6 to TRBJ2-7; perhaps TRBD1 as D (6 bases). This CDR3 region has 13 residues. From germline, CDR1 is SGHDT and CDR2 YYEEEE. V was clipped by 2 bases and J by 3 bases, with 9 bases between them. The CDR3 coding sequence is TGTGCCAGCAGCTTCCTGGACAGCTACGAGCAGTACTTC. Translated: CASSFLDSYEQYF.